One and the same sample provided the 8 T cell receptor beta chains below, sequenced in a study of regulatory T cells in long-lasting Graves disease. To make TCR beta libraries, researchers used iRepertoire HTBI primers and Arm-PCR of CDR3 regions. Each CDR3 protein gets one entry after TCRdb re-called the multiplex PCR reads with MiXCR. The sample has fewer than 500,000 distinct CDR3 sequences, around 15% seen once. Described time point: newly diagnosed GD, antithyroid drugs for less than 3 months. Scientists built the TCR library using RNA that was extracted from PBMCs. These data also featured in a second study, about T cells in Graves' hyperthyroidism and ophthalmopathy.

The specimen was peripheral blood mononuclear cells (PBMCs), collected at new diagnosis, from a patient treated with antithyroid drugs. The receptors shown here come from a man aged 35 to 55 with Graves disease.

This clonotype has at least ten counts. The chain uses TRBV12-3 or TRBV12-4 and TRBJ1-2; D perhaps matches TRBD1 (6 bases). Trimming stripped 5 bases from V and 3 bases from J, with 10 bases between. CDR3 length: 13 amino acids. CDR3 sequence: CASSGYRDYGYTF. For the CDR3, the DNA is TGTGCCAGCAGTGGGTACAGGGACTATGGCTACACCTTC.

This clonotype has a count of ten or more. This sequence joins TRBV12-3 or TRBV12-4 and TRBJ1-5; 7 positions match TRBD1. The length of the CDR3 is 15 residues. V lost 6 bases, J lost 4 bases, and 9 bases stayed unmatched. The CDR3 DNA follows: TGTGCCAGCAGCCGGGCCGGGACAGAAAATCAGCCCCAGCATTTT. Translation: CASSRAGTENQPQHF.

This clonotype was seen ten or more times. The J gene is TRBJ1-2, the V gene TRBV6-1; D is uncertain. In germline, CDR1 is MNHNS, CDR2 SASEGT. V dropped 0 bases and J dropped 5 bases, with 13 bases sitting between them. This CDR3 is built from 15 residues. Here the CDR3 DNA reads TGTGCCAGCAGTGAAGCGCTTCTTGGGTGGTATGGCTACACCTTC. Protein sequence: CASSEALLGWYGYTF.

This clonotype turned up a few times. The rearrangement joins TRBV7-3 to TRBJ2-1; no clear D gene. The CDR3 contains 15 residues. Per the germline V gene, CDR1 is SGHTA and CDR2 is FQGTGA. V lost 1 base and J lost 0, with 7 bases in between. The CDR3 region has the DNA TGTGCCAGCAGCTTAATGGAGAGCTCCTACAATGAGCAGTTCTTC. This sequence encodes CASSLMESSYNEQFF.

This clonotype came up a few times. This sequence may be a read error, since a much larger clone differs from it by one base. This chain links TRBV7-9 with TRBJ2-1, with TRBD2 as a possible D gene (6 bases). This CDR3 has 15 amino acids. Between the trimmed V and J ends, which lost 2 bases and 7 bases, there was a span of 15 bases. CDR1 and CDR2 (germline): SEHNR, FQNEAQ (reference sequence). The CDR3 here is CASSLMRGLVNEQFF. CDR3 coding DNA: TGTGCCAGCAGCTTAATGAGGGGACTCGTTAATGAGCAGTTCTTC.

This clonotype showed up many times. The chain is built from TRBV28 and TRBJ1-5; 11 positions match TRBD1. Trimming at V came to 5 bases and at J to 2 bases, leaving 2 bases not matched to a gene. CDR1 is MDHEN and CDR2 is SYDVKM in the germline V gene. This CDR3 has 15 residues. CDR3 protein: CASSRTGGGNQPQHF. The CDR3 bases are TGTGCCAGCAGTAGGACAGGGGGCGGCAATCAGCCCCAGCATTTT.

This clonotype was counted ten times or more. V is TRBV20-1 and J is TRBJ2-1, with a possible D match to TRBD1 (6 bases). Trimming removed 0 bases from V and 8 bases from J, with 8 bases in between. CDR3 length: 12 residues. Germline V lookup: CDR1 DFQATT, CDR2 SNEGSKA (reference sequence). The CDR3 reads CSARDRGYEQFF. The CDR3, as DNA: TGCAGTGCTAGAGATAGGGGGTATGAGCAGTTCTTC.

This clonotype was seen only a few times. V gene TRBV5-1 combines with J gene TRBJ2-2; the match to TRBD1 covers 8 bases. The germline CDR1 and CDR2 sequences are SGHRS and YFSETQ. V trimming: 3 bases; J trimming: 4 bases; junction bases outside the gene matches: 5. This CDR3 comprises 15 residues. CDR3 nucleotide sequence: TGCGCCAGCAGCTATCAACAGGGGGGCACCGGGGAGCTGTTTTTT. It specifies CASSYQQGGTGELFF.